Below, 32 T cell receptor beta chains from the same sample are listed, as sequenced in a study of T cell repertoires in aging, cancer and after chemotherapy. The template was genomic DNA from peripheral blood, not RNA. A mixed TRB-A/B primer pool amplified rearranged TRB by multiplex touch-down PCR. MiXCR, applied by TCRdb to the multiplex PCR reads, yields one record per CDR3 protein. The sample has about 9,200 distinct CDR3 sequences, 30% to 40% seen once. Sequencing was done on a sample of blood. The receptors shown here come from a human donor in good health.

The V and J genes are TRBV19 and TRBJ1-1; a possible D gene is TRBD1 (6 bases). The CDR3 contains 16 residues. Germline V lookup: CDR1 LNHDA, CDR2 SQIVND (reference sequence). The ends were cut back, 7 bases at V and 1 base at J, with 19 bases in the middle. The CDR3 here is CASTLAPGTQNTEAFF. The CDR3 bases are TGTGCCAGTACCCTAGCCCCCGGGACACAGAACACTGAAGCTTTCTTT.

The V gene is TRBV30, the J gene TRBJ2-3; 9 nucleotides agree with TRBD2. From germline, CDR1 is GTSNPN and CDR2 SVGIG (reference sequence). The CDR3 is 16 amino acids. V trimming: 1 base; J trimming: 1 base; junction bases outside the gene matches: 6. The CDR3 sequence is CAWSEGRLAGTDTQYF. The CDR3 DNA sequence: TGTGCCTGGAGTGAGGGTCGACTAGCGGGCACAGATACGCAGTATTTT.

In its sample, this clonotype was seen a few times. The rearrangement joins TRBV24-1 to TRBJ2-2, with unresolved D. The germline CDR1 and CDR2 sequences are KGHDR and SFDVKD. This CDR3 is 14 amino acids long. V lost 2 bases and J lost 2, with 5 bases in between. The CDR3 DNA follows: TGTGCCACCAGTGATTCCCGAAACACCGGGGAGCTGTTTTTT. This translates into CATSDSRNTGELFF.

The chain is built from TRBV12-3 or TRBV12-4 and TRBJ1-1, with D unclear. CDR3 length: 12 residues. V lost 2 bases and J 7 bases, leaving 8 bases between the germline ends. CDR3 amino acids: CASSLNSLEAFF. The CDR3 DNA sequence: TGTGCCAGCAGTTTAAACAGCCTTGAAGCTTTCTTT.

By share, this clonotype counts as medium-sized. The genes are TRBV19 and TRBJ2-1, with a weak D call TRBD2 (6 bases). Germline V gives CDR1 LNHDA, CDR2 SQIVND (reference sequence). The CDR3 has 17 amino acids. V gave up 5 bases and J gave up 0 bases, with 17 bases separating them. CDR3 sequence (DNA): TGTGCCAGTAGTGGCCGTCGGGGGTCAAGCTCCTACAATGAGCAGTTCTTC. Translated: CASSGRRGSSSYNEQFF.

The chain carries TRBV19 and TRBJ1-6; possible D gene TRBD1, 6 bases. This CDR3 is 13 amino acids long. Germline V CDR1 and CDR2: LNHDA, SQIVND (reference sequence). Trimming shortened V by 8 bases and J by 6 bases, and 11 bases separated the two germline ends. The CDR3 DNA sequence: TGTGCCAGTGCCACAGGGCTTAATTCACCCCTCCACTTT. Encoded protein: CASATGLNSPLHF.

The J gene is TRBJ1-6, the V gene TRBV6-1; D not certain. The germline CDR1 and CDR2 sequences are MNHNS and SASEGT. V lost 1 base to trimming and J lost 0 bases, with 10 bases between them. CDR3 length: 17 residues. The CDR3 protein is CASSEGFRSSYNSPLHF. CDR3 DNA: TGTGCCAGCAGTGAAGGCTTCAGGAGCTCCTATAATTCACCCCTCCACTTT.

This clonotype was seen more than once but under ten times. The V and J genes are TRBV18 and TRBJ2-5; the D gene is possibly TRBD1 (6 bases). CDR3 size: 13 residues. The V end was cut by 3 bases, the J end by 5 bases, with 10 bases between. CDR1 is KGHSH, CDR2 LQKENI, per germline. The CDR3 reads CASSPNRDETQYF. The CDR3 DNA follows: TGTGCCAGCTCACCGAACAGGGACGAGACCCAGTACTTC.

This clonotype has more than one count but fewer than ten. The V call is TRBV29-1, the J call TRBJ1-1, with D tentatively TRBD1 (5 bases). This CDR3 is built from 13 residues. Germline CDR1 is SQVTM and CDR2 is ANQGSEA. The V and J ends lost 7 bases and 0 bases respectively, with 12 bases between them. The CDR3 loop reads CSAVDSMNTEAFF. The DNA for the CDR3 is TGCAGCGCCGTAGACAGTATGAACACTGAAGCTTTCTTT.

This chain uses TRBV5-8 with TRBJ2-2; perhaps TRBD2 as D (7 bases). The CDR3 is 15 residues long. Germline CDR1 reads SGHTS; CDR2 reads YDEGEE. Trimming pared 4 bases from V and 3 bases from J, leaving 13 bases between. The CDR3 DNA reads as TGTGCCAGCAGCCCGGGGGGCCTGGACACCGGGGAGCTGTTTTTT. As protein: CASSPGGLDTGELFF.

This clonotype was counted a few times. The chain's CDR3 is CASRSSGGWNQPQHF. DNA of the CDR3: TGTGCCAGCAGAAGCTCCGGGGGATGGAATCAGCCCCAGCATTTT. J is TRBJ1-5 and V is TRBV12-3 or TRBV12-4; a possible D gene is TRBD1 (5 bases). This CDR3 contains 15 residues. The V and J ends lost 6 bases and 4 bases respectively, with 16 bases between them.

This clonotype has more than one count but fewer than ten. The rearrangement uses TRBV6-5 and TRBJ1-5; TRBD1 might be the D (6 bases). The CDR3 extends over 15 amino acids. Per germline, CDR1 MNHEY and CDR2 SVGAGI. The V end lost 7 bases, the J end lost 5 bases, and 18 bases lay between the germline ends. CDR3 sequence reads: CASTPGGAWDQPQHF. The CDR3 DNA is TGTGCCAGCACCCCCGGGGGGGCTTGGGATCAGCCCCAGCATTTT.

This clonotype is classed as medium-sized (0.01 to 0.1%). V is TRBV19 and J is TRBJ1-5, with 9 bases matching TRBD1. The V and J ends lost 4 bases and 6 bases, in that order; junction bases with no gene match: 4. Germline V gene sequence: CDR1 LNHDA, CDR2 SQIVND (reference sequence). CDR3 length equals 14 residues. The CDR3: CASSTGTGTQPQHF. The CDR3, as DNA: TGTGCCAGTAGTACGGGGACAGGGACTCAGCCCCAGCATTTT.

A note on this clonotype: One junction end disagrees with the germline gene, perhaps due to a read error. CDR3 nucleotides: TGCGCCAGCAGCCCCTCACAGGGGGCGCACACCGGGGAGCTGTTTTTT. Residues: CASSPSQGAHTGELFF. The chain couples TRBV5-6 to TRBJ2-2, with 9 positions matching TRBD1. The CDR3 is 16 residues long. Germline V CDR1 and CDR2: SGHDT, YYEEEE.

CDR3 in amino acids: CASSPDRANEEQFF. The DNA for the CDR3 is TGTGCCAGCAGCCCGGACAGGGCAAACGAGGAGCAGTTCTTC. This sequence joins TRBV7-2 and TRBJ2-1; the match to TRBD1 covers 8 bases. This CDR3 comprises 14 residues. V shed 5 bases, J shed 10 bases, and the junction held 10 bases outside the gene matches. Germline V gives CDR1 SGHTA, CDR2 FQGNSA. The full variable domain, its missing parts supplied by reference TRBV7-2 and TRBJ2-1, is GAGVSQSPSNKVTEKGKDVELRCDPISGHTALYWYRQSLGQGLEFLIYFQGNSAPDKSGLPSDRFSAERTGGSVSTLTIQRTQQEDSAVYLCASSPDRANEEQFFGPGTRLTVL.

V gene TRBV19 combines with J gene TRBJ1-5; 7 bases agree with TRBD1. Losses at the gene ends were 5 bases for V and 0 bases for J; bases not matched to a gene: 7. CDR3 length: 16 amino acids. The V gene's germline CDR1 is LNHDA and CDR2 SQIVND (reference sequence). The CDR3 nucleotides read TGTGCCAGTAGTCATACAGGGGCCTCTAGCAATCAGCCCCAGCATTTT. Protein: CASSHTGASSNQPQHF.

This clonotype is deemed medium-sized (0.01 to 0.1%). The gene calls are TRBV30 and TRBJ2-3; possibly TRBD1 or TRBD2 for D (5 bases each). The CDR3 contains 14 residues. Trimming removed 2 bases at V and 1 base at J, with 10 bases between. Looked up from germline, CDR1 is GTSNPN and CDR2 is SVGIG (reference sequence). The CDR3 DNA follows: TGTGCCTGGAGTCCCCAGGGAGGCACAGATACGCAGTATTTT. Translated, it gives CAWSPQGGTDTQYF.

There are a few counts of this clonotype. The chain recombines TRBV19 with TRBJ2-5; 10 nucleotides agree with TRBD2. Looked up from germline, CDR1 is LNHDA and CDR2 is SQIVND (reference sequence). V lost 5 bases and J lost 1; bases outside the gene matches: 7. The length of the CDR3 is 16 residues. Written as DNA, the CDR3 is TGTGCCAGTAGTCCGGGACTAGCGAGCCTCCAAGAGACCCAGTACTTC. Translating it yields CASSPGLASLQETQYF.

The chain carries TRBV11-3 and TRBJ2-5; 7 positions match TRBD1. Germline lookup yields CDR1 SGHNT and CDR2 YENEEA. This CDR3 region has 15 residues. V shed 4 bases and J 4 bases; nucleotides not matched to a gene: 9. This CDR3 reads CASSSQGRAAETQYF. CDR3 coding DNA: TGTGCCAGCAGCTCACAGGGGCGCGCTGCAGAGACCCAGTACTTC.

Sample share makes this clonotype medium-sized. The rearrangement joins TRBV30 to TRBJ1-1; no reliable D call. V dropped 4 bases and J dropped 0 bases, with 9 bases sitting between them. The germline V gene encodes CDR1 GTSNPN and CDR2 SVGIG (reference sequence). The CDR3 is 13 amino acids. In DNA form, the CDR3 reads TGTGCCTGGACATATGGGTTGAACACTGAAGCTTTCTTT. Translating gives CAWTYGLNTEAFF. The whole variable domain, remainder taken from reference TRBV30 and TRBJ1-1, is SQTIHQWPATLVQPVGSPLSLECTVEGTSNPNLYWYRQAAGRGLQLLFYSVGIGQISSEVPQNLSASRPQDRQFILSSKKLLLSDSGFYLCAWTYGLNTEAFFGQGTRLTVV.

In nucleotides, the CDR3 is TGTGCCAGTACTGTTCTCGGCAGGGGGCTCCTGGTAGATACGCAGTATTTT. Encoded protein: CASTVLGRGLLVDTQYF. The genes are TRBV19 and TRBJ2-3, with TRBD1 identical over 8 bases. The germline V gene has CDR1 LNHDA and CDR2 SQIVND (reference sequence). The CDR3 sequence is 17 residues long. V gave up 7 bases and J gave up 5 bases; unmatched junction bases: 17.

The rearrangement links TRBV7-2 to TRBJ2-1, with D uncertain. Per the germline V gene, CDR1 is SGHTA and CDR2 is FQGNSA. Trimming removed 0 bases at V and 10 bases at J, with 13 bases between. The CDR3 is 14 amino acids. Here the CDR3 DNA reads TGTGCCAGCAGCTTAGCGGTGTCCGCGGACGAGCAGTTCTTC. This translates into CASSLAVSADEQFF.

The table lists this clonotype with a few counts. As DNA, the CDR3 is TGTGCCAGCCGGGCGACACCTAGCACAGATACGCAGTATTTT. The encoded protein is CASRATPSTDTQYF. The chain recombines TRBV12-3 or TRBV12-4 with TRBJ2-3; D unclear. CDR3 length equals 14 residues. With 8 bases removed from V and 0 bases from J, the gap between germline ends came to 12 bases.

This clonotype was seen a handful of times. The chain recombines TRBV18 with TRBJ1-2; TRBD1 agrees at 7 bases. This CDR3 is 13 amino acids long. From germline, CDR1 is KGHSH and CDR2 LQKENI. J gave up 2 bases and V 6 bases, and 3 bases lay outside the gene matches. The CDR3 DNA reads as TGTGCCAGCTCGCCGGGACAGAACTATGGCTACACCTTC. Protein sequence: CASSPGQNYGYTF.

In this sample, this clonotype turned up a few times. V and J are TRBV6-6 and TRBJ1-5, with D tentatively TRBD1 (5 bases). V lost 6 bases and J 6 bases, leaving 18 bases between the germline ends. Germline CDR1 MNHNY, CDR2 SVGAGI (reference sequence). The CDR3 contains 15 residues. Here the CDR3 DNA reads TGTGCCAGCAGAAGTTCCAGGGTTGAGGGTCAGCCCCAGCATTTT. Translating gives CASRSSRVEGQPQHF.

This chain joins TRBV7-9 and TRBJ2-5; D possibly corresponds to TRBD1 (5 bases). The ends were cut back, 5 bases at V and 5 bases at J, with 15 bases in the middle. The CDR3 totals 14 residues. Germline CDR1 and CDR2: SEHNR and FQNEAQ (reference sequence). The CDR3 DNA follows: TGTGCCAGCAGCCTACCCGGCAGGGTCGAGACCCAGTACTTC. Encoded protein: CASSLPGRVETQYF.

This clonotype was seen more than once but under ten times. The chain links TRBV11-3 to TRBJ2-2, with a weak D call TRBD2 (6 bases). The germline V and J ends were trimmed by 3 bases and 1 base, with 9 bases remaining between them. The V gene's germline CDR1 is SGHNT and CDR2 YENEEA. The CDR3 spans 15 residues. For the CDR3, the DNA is TGTGCCAGCAGCTTTGGCGGGGTGAACACCGGGGAGCTGTTTTTT. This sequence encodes CASSFGGVNTGELFF.

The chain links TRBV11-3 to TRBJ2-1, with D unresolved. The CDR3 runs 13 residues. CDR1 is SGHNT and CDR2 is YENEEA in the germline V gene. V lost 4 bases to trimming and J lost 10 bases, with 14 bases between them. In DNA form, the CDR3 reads TGTGCCAGCAGCTCAGCCTATGAAAGGGAGCAGTTCTTC. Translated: CASSSAYEREQFF. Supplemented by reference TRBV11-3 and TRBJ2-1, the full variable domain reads EAGVVQSPRYKIIEKKQPVAFWCNPISGHNTLYWYLQNLGQGPELLIRYENEEAVDDSQLPKDRFSAERLKGVDSTLKIQPAELGDSAVYLCASSSAYEREQFFGPGTRLTVL.

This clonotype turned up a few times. CDR3 coding DNA: TGTGCCAGCTCACCAACGTCACCCCTCCACTTT. Translating it yields CASSPTSPLHF. This sequence joins TRBV18 and TRBJ1-6; D unclear. Per the germline V gene, CDR1 is KGHSH and CDR2 is LQKENI. V lost 2 bases, J lost 10 bases, and 3 bases lay in between. The CDR3 has 11 residues.

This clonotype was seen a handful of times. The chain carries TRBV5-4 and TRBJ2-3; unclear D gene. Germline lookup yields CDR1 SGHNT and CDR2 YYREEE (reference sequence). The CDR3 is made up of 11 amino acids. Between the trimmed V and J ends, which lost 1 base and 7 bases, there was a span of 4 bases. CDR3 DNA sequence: TGTGCCAGCAGCTTGACAAATACGCAGTATTTT. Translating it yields CASSLTNTQYF.

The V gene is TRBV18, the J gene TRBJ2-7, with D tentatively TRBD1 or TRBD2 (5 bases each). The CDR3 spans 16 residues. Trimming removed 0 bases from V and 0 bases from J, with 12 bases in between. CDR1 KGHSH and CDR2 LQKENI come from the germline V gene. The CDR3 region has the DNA TGTGCCAGCTCACCACCGCCGGGGCAGAACTCCTACGAGCAGTACTTC. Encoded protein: CASSPPPGQNSYEQYF.

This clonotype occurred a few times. The CDR3 loop is CASSYSLANTEAFF. CDR3 DNA: TGTGCCAGCAGTTACTCGTTGGCCAACACTGAAGCTTTCTTT. The chain combines TRBV6-2 or TRBV6-3 with TRBJ1-1; no firm D call. The CDR3 runs 14 residues. From germline, CDR1 is MNHEY and CDR2 SVGEGT. V lost 0 bases and J 2 bases, leaving 7 bases between the germline ends.